Listed below are T cell receptor beta chains from one sample, sequenced in a study of post-analysis software for immune sequencing data. TCRdb ran MiXCR on the PCR reads and lists one entry per CDR3 protein. Of about half a million distinct CDR3 sequences listed, roughly 45% are singletons. Source material: blood. These receptors came from a girl aged 5 to 17 with multiple sclerosis. Both conserved end residues are part of each CDR3. A D gene is named only where the DNA matches it firmly. Clone size is stated in some rows and not others, as once, few, many or a class when expanded.

j_gene	abundance	v_gene	d_gene	CDR3nt	CDR3aa
TRBJ2-5	.	TRBV20-1	.	TGCAGTGCTAGAGTGGGCAGTTGGGAGACCCAGTACTTC	CSARVGSWETQYF
TRBJ2-3	.	TRBV4-3	.	TGCGCCAGCAGGAAAACTTTGGGAGATACGCAGTATTTT	CASRKTLGDTQYF
TRBJ2-7	.	TRBV27	.	TGTGCCAGCATATGGGGTGACGAGCAGTACTTC	CASIWGDEQYF
TRBJ2-5	.	TRBV7-2	.	TGTGCCAGCAGCCCTGGGACGGGCGAGTGGGAGACCCAGTACTTC	CASSPGTGEWETQYF
TRBJ2-2	.	TRBV12-3/TRBV12-4	.	TGTGCCAGCAGTTTCTCCGGGACACAAGAGCTGTTTTTT	CASSFSGTQELFF
TRBJ2-1	.	TRBV27	.	TGTGCCAGCAGTTTCGAGGCACCAGATAGCCCGAGCTCCTACAATGAGCAGTTCTTC	CASSFEAPDSPSSYNEQFF
TRBJ2-7	.	TRBV24-1	TRBD2	TGTGCCACCAGTTCGGGACTAGCGGGGTACGAGCAGTACTTC	CATSSGLAGYEQYF
TRBJ2-5	.	TRBV10-3	.	TGTGCCATCAGTGAGTCCGGAGTGGGTAAGGAGACCCAGTACTTC	CAISESGVGKETQYF
TRBJ2-5	.	TRBV9	.	TGTGCCAGCAACGCGAAAGAGACCCAGTACTTC	CASNAKETQYF
TRBJ2-2	.	TRBV9	.	TGTGCCAGCAGCGTAGGACGGGGGCAGGTCGGGGAGCTGTTTTTT	CASSVGRGQVGELFF
TRBJ1-5	few	TRBV7-3	.	TGTGCCAGCAGCTTAAGGGGAGAACAGCCCCAGCATTTT	CASSLRGEQPQHF
TRBJ2-7	once	TRBV6-5	.	TGTGCCAGCAGTTACCCACGTGGGGACAACTACGAGCAGTACTTC	CASSYPRGDNYEQYF
TRBJ1-4	.	TRBV2	.	TGTGCCGTCTACTCGGACGGATTAAGGAATGAAAAACTGTTTTTT	CAVYSDGLRNEKLFF
TRBJ2-3	.	TRBV6-1	.	TGTGCCAGCAGTCCACCCGCAGGGCTGATTACTTCGGATACGCAGTATTTT	CASSPPAGLITSDTQYF
TRBJ1-2	many	TRBV9	.	TGTGCCAGCAGCCATAACAGGGACCGGGACTATGGCTACACCTTC	CASSHNRDRDYGYTF
TRBJ1-1	.	TRBV28	.	TGTGCCAGCAGTTTCCACGACCTGAGCCTGAACACTGAAGCTTTCTTT	CASSFHDLSLNTEAFF
TRBJ2-1	.	TRBV29-1	TRBD2	TGCAGCGCCCGATCCGGACTAGCGTCCTACAATGAGCAGTTCTTC	CSARSGLASYNEQFF
TRBJ2-7	few	TRBV28	.	TGTGCCAGCAGTTGGAGTCCCGGGGCGGGCGAGCAGTACTTC	CASSWSPGAGEQYF
TRBJ2-3	.	TRBV20-1	.	TGCAGTGCCAACTTTTATCGCACAGATACGCAGTATTTT	CSANFYRTDTQYF
TRBJ1-2	.	TRBV2	.	TGTGCCAGCAGTCTAAGCGAGAACTATGGCTACACCTTC	CASSLSENYGYTF
TRBJ2-7	few	TRBV25-1	TRBD1	TGTGCCAGCAGTGAGATCGGGACAGACTACTACGAGCAGTACTTC	CASSEIGTDYYEQYF
TRBJ2-1	.	TRBV12-5	.	TGTGCTAGTGGTTTGGTATGGACCGGGAGCTCCTACAATGAGCAGTTCTTC	CASGLVWTGSSYNEQFF
TRBJ2-5	.	TRBV5-1	TRBD2	TGCGCCAGCAGCCCGGCACTAGCGGGAGAAGAGACCCAGTACTTC	CASSPALAGEETQYF
TRBJ2-3	.	TRBV30	TRBD1	TGTGCCTGGAGCCCCGGGACAGGCTCTAGCACAGATACGCAGTATTTT	CAWSPGTGSSTDTQYF
TRBJ2-1	few	TRBV5-5	TRBD2	TGTGCCAGCAGCGGAGGACTAGATGGTTGGAATGAGCAGTTCTTC	CASSGGLDGWNEQFF
TRBJ2-7	.	TRBV18	.	TGTGCCAGCTCACTGGACAGCGACTACGAGCAGTACTTC	CASSLDSDYEQYF
TRBJ1-4	.	TRBV20-1	.	TGCAGTGCAGGGCGCCCGGCCGAGGGTGAAAAACTGTTTTTT	CSAGRPAEGEKLFF
TRBJ1-2	.	TRBV11-2	.	TGTGCCAGCAGCCAGAATCGGGGGACTAACTATGGCTACACCTTC	CASSQNRGTNYGYTF
TRBJ2-3	few	TRBV11-2	TRBD2	TGTGCCAGCAGCTTAGTCCTTCGGGTTCCTAGCGGGGGGCAACCTTCTAGCACAGATACGCAGTATTTT	CASSLVLRVPSGGQPSSTDTQYF
TRBJ2-5	.	TRBV6-1	.	TGTGCCAGCAGTGATCGGATTCGAACTGAGACCCAGTACTTC	CASSDRIRTETQYF
TRBJ2-7	.	TRBV5-1	TRBD2	TGCGCCAGCAGCCGGGACCCGGGACTAGAATCCTACGAGCAGTACTTC	CASSRDPGLESYEQYF
TRBJ2-7	.	TRBV18	TRBD1	TGTGCCAGCTCACCCGAATTGGGGACAGACGAGCAGTACTTC	CASSPELGTDEQYF
TRBJ1-5	few	TRBV12-3/TRBV12-4	.	TGTGCCAGCAGTTCTACGCCGGGGTCTCAGCCCCAGCATTTT	CASSSTPGSQPQHF
TRBJ2-7	.	TRBV24-1	.	TGTGCCACCAGTCGTGGGGACGTAAACTCCTACGAGCAGTACTTC	CATSRGDVNSYEQYF
TRBJ2-1	.	TRBV28	.	TGTGCCACGGATACGAGGGAGGAGAATGAGCAGTTCTTC	CATDTREENEQFF
TRBJ1-2	few	TRBV24-1	TRBD1	TGTGCCACCAGTGACCAGGACAGGCCCAACTATGGCTACACCTTC	CATSDQDRPNYGYTF
TRBJ2-1	.	TRBV28	TRBD2	TGTGCCAGCAGTTTGCCGGGACTAGCGGACAATGAGCAGTTCTTC	CASSLPGLADNEQFF
TRBJ2-1	.	TRBV5-1	TRBD2	TGCGCCAGCGGCCCGGGACTAGCGGGAGGTTGGAATGAGCAGTTCTTC	CASGPGLAGGWNEQFF
TRBJ2-5	few	TRBV20-1	TRBD2	TGCAGTGCAAAGCGGGAGTCTCAAGAGACCCAGTACTTC	CSAKRESQETQYF
TRBJ2-7	.	TRBV5-1	TRBD2	TGCGCCAGCAGCTTGCCCCGCTCTCCTAGCGGGAGGGCCTACGAGCAGTACTTC	CASSLPRSPSGRAYEQYF
TRBJ1-4	.	TRBV21-1	.	TGTGCCAGCAGCCCCCAACTGTTTTTT	CASSPQLFF
TRBJ2-7	few	TRBV20-1	.	TGCAGTGCTAGAGAGGGCCAGACGACCTACTACGAGCAGTACTTC	CSAREGQTTYYEQYF
TRBJ2-3	few	TRBV20-1	TRBD2	TGCAGTGCCACCACTAGCGGGAGGGCCGCAAGCGCCACAGATACGCAGTATTTT	CSATTSGRAASATDTQYF
TRBJ1-5	.	TRBV5-1	TRBD1	TGCGCCAGCAGCTTGGGTCCGACAGGGGTCAATCAGCCCCAGCATTTT	CASSLGPTGVNQPQHF
TRBJ2-5	.	TRBV20-1	TRBD2	TGCAGTGCCTCTGGACTAGCGGGAGGATTAAAGACCCAGTACTTC	CSASGLAGGLKTQYF
TRBJ2-3	.	TRBV7-3	TRBD2	TGTGCCAGCAGCCCAAGGACTAGCGGGACCAGAGGGGATACGCAGTATTTT	CASSPRTSGTRGDTQYF
TRBJ2-1	.	TRBV6-2/TRBV6-3	.	TGTGCCAGCAGCTTTATAGGCAATGAGCAGTTCTTC	CASSFIGNEQFF
TRBJ2-5	.	TRBV7-8	.	TGTGCCAGCAGCCAAAACAGGGTGGCGGGAGAGACCCAGTACTTC	CASSQNRVAGETQYF
TRBJ1-6	.	TRBV12-3/TRBV12-4	.	TGTGCCAGCAGTTTAGGCGCAGGACTTGATTCACCCCTCCACTTT	CASSLGAGLDSPLHF
TRBJ2-7	.	TRBV29-1	.	TGCAGCGTTGAAGGTCGGCCCTACGAGCAGTACTTC	CSVEGRPYEQYF